This T cell receptor beta chain was captured by sequencing in a study of cytomegalovirus exposure and HLA in healthy donors. The study ran its PCR with 60 Vbeta and 13 Jbeta primers. In the original analysis: An analysis that came later counted 80 million or so unique TCR beta chains, approximately 10 million shared. Sequencing used immunoSEQ multiplex PCR; TCRdb keeps in-frame clones, though not all of them. The DNA gave D and trimming, while V, J and clone size come from that table. Of 130,000 or so clones in the sample, around 80% are singletons; the top ten hold 2.1%. Notes on the study in general: According to the study, around 150 TCR beta chains were cytomegalovirus-associated.

Germline lookup yields CDR1 PRHDT and CDR2 FYEKMQ (reference sequence). The CDR3 length is 16 residues. To note about this clone: Its antigen remains unknown.

The sample comprised PBMCs. The V gene is TRBV13, the J gene TRBJ2-5, with TRBD2 matching 8 bases. The tail of the sequence fits TRBJ2-7 better, so the J call may be wrong. The source is a man in his thirties or forties in good health and CMV-seronegative. The CDR3 loop is CASSITSGYSSYEQYF. In DNA, the CDR3 is TGTGCCAGCAGCATAACTAGCGGTTATTCCTCCTACGAGCAGTACTTC.